This TCR beta chain originates from a study of beta chain features in type 1 diabetes. Points from the study as a whole: cDNA sequencing could over-represent cells with high TCR expression. Shortening that was moderate but significant affected the TCRB CDR3s of Type 1 diabetes patients in all four CD4+ subsets. The VDJ junctions of type 1 diabetes patients carried fewer insertions and more deletions.

Markers CD45RO/CCR7/CD25/CD127/CD95/CD27 served to sort CD4+ naive, central memory, regulatory and stem cell-like memory cells. Expressed TCRB transcripts were sequenced because the isolated RNA had all been reverse transcribed beforehand. TCRdb's table, derived via immunoSEQ multiplex PCR, lists solely in-frame clones and lacks some. The sample lists around 99,000 clones, around 40% occurring once. With regard to this clone: Its antigen is not known.

This CDR3 region has 15 residues. Trimming at V came to 3 bases and at J to 4 bases, leaving 8 bases not matched to a gene. The germline CDR1 and CDR2 sequences are ENHRY and SYGVKD. The V gene is TRBV10-3, the J gene TRBJ1-2; 7 bases are a match to TRBD1. Sequenced sample: stem cell memory CD4+ T cells from blood. The receptor was isolated from a woman between 18 and 29 years old in good health. CDR3 sequence (DNA): TGTGCCATCAGTGACAGCGACAGGGACTTCTATGGCTACACCTTC. Its translation: CAISDSDRDFYGYTF.